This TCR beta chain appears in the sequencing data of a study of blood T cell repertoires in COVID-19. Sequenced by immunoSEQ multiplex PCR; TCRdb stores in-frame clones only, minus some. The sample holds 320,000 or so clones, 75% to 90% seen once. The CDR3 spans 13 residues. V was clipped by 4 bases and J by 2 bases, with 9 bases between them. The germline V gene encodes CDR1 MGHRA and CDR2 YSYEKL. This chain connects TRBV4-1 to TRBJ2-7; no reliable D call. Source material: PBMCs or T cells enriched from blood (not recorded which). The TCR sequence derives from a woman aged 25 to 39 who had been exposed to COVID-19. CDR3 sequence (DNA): TGCGCCAGCAGCCGGCAGCGAGCCTACGAGCAGTACTTC. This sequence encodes CASSRQRAYEQYF.